The clone carrying this TCR beta chain came up once. Its antigen is not identified. This specimen comes from a study of T cell responses to AZD1222 COVID-19 vaccine. Study at large: Second-dose timings of about 4 or about 12 weeks were pooled. Notes on the study in general: Repertoire samples came only from after the peak T cell response. The sample set comprised mostly white British donors with more females, and clonal diversity was possibly underestimated. Among spike-specific TCRs, nearly half reportedly target unmutated variant regions.

TCRdb's table, derived via immunoSEQ multiplex PCR, lists solely in-frame clones and lacks some. The sample shows around 99,000 clones, 75% to 90% of them seen only once. Trimming removed 5 bases at V and 3 bases at J, with 11 bases between. The germline V gene has CDR1 SGHDT and CDR2 YYEEEE. The CDR3 spans 13 residues. The V call is TRBV5-6, the J call TRBJ1-1; D unresolved. The sample consisted of peripheral blood, taken on day 0 of AZD1222 vaccination. This sequence originates from an adult in good health. The CDR3 reads CASRRYTDTEAFF. The CDR3 region has the DNA TGTGCCAGCAGAAGGTATACGGACACTGAAGCTTTCTTT.